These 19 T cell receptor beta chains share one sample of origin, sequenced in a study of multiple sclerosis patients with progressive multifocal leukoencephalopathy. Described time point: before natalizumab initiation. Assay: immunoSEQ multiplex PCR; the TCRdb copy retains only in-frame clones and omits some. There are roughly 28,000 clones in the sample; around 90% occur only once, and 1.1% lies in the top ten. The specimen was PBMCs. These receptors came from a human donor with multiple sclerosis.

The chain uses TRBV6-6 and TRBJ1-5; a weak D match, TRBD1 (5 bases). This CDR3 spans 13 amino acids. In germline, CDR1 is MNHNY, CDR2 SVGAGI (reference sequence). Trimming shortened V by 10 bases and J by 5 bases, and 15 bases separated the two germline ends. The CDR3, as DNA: TGTGCCACCTCCGACAGCTCGTATCAGCCCCAGCATTTT. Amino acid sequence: CATSDSSYQPQHF.

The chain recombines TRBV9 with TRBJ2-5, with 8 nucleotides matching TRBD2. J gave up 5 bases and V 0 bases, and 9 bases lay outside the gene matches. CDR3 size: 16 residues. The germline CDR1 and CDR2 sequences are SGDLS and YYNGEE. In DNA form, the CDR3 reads TGTGCCAGCAGCGTAGAAGGAGCGGGGGTGGAGGAGACCCAGTACTTC. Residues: CASSVEGAGVEETQYF.

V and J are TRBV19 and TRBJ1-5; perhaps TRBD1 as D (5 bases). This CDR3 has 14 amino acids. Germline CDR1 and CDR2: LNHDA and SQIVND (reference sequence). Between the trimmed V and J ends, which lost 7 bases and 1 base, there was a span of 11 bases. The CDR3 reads CASKMGQSNQPQHF. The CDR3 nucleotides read TGTGCCAGTAAAATGGGGCAGAGCAATCAGCCCCAGCATTTT.

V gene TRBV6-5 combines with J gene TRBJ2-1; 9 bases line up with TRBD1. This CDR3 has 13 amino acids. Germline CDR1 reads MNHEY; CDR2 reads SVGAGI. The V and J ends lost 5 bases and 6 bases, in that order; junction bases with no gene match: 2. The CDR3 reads CASSTGGLNEQFF. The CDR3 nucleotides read TGTGCCAGCAGTACAGGGGGCCTCAATGAGCAGTTCTTC.

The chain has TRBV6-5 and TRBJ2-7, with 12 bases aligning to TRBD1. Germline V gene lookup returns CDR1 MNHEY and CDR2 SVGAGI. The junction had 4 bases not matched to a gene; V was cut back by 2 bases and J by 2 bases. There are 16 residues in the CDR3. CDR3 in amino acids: CASSYLGTGGAYEQYF. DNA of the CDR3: TGTGCCAGCAGTTACCTGGGGACAGGGGGCGCCTACGAGCAGTACTTC.

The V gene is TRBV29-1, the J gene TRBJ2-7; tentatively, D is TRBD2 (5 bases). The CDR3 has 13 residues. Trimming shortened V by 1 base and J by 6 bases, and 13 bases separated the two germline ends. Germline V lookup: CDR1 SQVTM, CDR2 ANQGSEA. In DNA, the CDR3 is TGCAGCGTTGAAGTCAGTGCGGGTAGCGAGCAGTACTTC. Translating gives CSVEVSAGSEQYF.

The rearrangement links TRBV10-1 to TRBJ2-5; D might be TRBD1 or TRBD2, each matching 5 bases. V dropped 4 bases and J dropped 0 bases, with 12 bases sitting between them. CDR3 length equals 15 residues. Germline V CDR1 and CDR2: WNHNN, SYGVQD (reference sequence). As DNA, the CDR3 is TGCGCCAGCAGTGCATTCCTGGGGGACCAAGAGACCCAGTACTTC. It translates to CASSAFLGDQETQYF.

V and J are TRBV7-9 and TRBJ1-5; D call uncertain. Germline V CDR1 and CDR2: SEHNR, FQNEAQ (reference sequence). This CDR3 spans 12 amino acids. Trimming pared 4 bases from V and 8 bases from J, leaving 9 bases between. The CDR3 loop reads CASSSDWKPQHF. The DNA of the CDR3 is TGTGCCAGCAGCTCTGACTGGAAGCCCCAGCATTTT.

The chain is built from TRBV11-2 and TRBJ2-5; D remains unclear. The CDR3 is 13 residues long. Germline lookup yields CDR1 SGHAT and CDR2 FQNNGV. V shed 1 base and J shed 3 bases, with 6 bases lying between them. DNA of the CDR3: TGTGCCAGCAGCTTAGGGGTAAAAGAGACCCAGTACTTC. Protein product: CASSLGVKETQYF.

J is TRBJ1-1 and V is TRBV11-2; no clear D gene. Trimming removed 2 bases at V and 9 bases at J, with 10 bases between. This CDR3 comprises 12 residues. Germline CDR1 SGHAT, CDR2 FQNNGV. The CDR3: CASSLRTVQAFF. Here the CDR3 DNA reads TGTGCCAGCAGCTTAAGAACTGTGCAAGCTTTCTTT. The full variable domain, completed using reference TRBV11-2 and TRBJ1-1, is EAGVAQSPRYKIIEKRQSVAFWCNPISGHATLYWYQQILGQGPKLLIQFQNNGVVDDSQLPKDRFSAERLKGVDSTLKIQPAKLEDSAVYLCASSLRTVQAFFGQGTRLTVV.

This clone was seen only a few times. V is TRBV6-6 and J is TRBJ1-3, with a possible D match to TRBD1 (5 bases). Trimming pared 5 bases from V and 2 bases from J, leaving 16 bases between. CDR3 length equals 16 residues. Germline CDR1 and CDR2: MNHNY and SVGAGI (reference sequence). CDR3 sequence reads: CASSRPGTETGNTIYF. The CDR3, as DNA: TGTGCCAGCAGTCGCCCGGGGACGGAAACTGGAAACACCATATATTTT.

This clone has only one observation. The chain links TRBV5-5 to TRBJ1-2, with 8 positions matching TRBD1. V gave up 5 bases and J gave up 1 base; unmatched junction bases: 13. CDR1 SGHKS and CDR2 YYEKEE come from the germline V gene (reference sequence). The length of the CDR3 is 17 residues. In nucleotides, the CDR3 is TGTGCCAGCAGTCCACTTGGTCCCGGACAGGGTAACTATGGCTACACCTTC. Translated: CASSPLGPGQGNYGYTF.

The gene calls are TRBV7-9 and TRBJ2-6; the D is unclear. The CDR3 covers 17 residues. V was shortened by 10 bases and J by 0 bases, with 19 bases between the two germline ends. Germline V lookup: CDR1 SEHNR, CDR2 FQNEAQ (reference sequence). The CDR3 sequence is CATIGSMALSGANVLTF. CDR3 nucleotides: TGTGCCACTATCGGGTCCATGGCACTCTCTGGGGCCAACGTCCTGACTTTC.

The CDR3 sequence is CASSESAEYTGELFF. The DNA of the CDR3 is TGCGCCAGCAGTGAGTCGGCAGAATACACCGGGGAGCTGTTTTTT. The V gene is TRBV10-1, the J gene TRBJ2-2; D is uncertain. This CDR3 spans 15 amino acids. The V gene lost 0 bases and the J gene lost 3 bases, with 8 bases spanning the gap. Germline V gives CDR1 WNHNN, CDR2 SYGVQD (reference sequence).

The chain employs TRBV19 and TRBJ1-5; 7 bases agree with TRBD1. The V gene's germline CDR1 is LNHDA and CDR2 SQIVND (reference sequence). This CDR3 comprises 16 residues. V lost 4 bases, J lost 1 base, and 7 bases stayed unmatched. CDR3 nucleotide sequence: TGTGCCAGTAGTACTAGACCGGGACAGAGCAATCAGCCCCAGCATTTT. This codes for CASSTRPGQSNQPQHF.

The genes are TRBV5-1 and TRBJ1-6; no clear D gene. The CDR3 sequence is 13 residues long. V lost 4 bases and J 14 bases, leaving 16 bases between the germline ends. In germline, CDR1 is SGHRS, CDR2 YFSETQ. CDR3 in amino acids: CASSLAGRPTLHF. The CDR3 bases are TGCGCCAGCAGCCTCGCGGGTCGACCCACCCTCCACTTT. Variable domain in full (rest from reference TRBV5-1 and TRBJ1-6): KAGVTQTPRYLIKTRGQQVTLSCSPISGHRSVSWYQQTPGQGLQFLFEYFSETQRNKGNFPGRFSGRQFSNSRSEMNVSTLELGDSALYLCASSLAGRPTLHFGNGTRLTVT.

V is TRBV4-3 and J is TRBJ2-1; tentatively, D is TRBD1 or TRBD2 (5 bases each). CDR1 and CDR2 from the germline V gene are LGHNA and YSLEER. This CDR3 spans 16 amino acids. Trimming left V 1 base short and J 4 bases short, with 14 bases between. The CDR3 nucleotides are TGCGCCAGCAGCCAAGGACAACCCGGGGCATACAATGAGCAGTTCTTC. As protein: CASSQGQPGAYNEQFF.

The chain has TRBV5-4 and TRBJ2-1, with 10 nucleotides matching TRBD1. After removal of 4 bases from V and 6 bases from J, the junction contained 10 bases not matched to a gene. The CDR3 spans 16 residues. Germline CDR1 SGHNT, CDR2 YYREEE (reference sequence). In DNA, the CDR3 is TGTGCCAGCAGCCCCACGACAGGGGGCCCTAGCAATGAGCAGTTCTTC. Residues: CASSPTTGGPSNEQFF. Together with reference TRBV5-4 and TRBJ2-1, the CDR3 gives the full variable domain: ETGVTQSPTHLIKTRGQQVTLRCSSQSGHNTVSWYQQALGQGPQFIFQYYREEENGRGNFPPRFSGLQFPNYSSELNVNALELDDSALYLCASSPTTGGPSNEQFFGPGTRLTVL.

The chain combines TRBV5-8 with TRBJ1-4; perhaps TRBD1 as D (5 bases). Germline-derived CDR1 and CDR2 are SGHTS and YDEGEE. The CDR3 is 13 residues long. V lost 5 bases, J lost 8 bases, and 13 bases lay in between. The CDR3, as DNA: TGTGCCAGCAGAATCGACAGTAGGGAAAAACTGTTTTTT. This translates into CASRIDSREKLFF.